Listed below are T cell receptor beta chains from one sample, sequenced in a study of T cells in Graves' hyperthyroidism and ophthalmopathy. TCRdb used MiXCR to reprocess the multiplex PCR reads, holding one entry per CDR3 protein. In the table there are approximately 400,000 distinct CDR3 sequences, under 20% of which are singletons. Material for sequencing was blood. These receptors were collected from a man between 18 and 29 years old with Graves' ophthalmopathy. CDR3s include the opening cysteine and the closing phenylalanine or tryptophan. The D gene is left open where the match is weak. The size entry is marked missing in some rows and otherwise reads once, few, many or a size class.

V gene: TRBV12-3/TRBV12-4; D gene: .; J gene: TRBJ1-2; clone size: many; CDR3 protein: CASSLGGTLFYGYTF; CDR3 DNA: TGTGCCAGCAGTTTAGGGGGGACCCTTTTCTATGGCTACACCTTC
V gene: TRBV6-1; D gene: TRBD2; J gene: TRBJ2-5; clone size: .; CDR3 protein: CASSSLAGDRETQYF; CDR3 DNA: TGTGCCAGCAGCAGCTTGGCGGGGGATCGGGAGACCCAGTACTTC
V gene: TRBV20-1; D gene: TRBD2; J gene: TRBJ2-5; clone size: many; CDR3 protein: CSAPMGLGETQYF; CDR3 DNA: TGCAGTGCCCCAATGGGACTAGGGGAGACCCAGTACTTC
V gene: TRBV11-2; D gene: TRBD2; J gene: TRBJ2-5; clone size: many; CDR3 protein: CASSSLTSVVQETQYF; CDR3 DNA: TGTGCCAGCAGCTCCTTGACTAGCGTGGTACAAGAGACCCAGTACTTC
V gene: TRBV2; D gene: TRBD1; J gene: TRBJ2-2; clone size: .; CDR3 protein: CASSEGGQGWGGELFF; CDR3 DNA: TGTGCCAGCAGTGAAGGAGGACAGGGTTGGGGCGGGGAGCTGTTTTTT
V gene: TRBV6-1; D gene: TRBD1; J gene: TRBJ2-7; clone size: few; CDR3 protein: CASSVDRGFYEQYF; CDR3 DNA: TGTGCCAGCAGTGTGGACAGGGGCTTCTACGAGCAGTACTTC
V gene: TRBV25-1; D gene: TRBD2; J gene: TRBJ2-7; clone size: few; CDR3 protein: CASSVLTFGLAGGESSYEQYF; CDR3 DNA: TGTGCCAGCAGTGTCTTAACCTTCGGACTAGCGGGGGGGGAGAGCTCCTACGAGCAGTACTTC
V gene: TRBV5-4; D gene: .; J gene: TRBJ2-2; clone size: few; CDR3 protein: CASSLEGMTGELFF; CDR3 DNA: TGTGCCAGCAGCTTGGAGGGGATGACCGGGGAGCTGTTTTTT
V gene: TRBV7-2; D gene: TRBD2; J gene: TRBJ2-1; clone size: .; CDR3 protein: CASSSRRVAGEQFF; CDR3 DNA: TGTGCCAGCAGCTCCCGCCGGGTAGCGGGTGAGCAGTTCTTC
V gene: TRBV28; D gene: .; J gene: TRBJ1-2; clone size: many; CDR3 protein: CASSTHDSYGYTF; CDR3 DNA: TGTGCCAGCAGTACCCACGACAGCTATGGCTACACCTTC
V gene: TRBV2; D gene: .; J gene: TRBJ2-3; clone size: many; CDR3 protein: CASGVADTDTQYF; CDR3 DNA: TGTGCCAGCGGGGTAGCGGACACAGATACGCAGTATTTT
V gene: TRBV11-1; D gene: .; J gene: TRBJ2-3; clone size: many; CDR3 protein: CASSFENHLSTDTQYF; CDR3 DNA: TGTGCCAGCAGCTTCGAAAATCACCTTAGCACAGATACGCAGTATTTT
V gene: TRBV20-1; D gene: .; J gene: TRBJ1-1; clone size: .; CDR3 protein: CSASYSREAFF; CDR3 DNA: TGCAGTGCGAGTTACAGCCGTGAAGCTTTCTTT
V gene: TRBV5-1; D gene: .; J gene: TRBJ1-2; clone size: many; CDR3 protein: CASSPGTSNYGYTF; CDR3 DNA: TGCGCCAGCAGCCCGGGGACATCTAACTATGGCTACACCTTC
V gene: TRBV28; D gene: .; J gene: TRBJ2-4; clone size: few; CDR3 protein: CASSFWLGTVNIQYF; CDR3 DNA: TGTGCCAGCAGTTTCTGGCTCGGGACTGTAAACATTCAGTACTTC
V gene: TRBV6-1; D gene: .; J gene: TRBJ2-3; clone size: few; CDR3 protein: CASSNQDSTDTQYF; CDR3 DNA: TGTGCCAGCAGCAATCAAGATTCCACAGATACGCAGTATTTT
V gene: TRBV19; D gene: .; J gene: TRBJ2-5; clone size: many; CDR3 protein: CASSPDPGETQYF; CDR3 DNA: TGTGCCAGTAGTCCCGACCCCGGAGAGACCCAGTACTTC
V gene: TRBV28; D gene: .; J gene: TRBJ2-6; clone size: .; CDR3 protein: CASSLRFWQVTSGANVLTF; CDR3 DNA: TGTGCCAGCAGTTTAAGATTCTGGCAGGTTACCTCTGGGGCCAACGTCCTGACTTTC
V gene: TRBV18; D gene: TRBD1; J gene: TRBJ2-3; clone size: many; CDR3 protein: CASSPGQGSTDTQYF; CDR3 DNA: TGCGCCAGCAGCCCCGGACAGGGATCCACAGATACGCAGTATTTT
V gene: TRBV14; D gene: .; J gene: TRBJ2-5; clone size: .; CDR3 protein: CASSQGSPQETQYF; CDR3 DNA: TGTGCCAGCAGCCAAGGGTCCCCCCAAGAGACCCAGTACTTC
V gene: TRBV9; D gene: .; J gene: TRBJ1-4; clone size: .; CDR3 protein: CASSPLKMSEKLFF; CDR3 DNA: TGTGCCAGCAGCCCGTTAAAAATGAGTGAAAAACTGTTTTTT
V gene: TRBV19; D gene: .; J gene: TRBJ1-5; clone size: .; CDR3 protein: CASSIGVGGIQPQHF; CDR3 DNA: TGTGCCAGTAGTATAGGCGTAGGAGGAATTCAGCCCCAGCATTTT
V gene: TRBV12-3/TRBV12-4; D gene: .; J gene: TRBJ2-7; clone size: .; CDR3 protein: CASSRRSYEQYF; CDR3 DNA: TGTGCCAGCAGCCGCCGGAGCTACGAGCAGTACTTC
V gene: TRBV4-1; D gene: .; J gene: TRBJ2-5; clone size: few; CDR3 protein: CASSQEGLGQGTQYF; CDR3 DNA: TGCGCCAGCAGCCAAGAGGGACTGGGTCAAGGGACCCAGTACTTC
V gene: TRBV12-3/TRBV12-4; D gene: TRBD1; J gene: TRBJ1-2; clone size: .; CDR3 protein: CASHGGGATYGYTF; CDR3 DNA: TGTGCCAGCCATGGAGGGGGCGCTACCTATGGCTACACCTTC
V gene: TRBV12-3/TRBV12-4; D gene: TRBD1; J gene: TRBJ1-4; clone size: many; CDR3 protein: CASSSDRGSYEKLFF; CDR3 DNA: TGTGCCAGCAGCAGCGACAGGGGGTCGTATGAAAAACTGTTTTTT
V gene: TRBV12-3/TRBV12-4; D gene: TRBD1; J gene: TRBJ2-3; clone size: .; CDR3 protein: CASSGTGGRDTQYF; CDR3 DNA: TGTGCCAGCAGTGGGACAGGGGGCCGGGATACGCAGTATTTT
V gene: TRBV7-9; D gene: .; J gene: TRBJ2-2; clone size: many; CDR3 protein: CASSTRTVDTGELFF; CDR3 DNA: TGTGCCAGCAGCACTAGGACAGTTGACACCGGGGAGCTGTTTTTT
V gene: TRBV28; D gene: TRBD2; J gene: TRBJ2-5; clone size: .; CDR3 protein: CASSPEGLAGGPSETQYF; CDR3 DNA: TGTGCCAGCAGTCCGGAGGGCCTAGCGGGAGGGCCCTCGGAGACCCAGTACTTC
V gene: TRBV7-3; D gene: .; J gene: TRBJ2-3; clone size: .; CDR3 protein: CASSLTGSITDTQYF; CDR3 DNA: TGTGCCAGCAGCTTAACAGGGTCTATCACAGATACGCAGTATTTT
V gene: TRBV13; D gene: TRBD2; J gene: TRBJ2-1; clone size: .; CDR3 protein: CASSRLAGGPRGEQFF; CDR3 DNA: TGTGCCAGCAGCCGACTAGCGGGGGGGCCAAGGGGAGAGCAGTTCTTC
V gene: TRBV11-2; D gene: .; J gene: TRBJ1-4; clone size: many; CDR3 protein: CASSGTSFRLNEKLFF; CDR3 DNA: TGTGCCAGCTCCGGGACATCCTTCCGTCTCAATGAAAAACTGTTTTTT
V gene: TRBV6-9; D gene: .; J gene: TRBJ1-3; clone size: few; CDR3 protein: CASSYSVLEGYGNTIYF; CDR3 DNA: TGTGCCAGCAGTTATTCCGTTCTGGAGGGGTATGGAAACACCATATATTTT
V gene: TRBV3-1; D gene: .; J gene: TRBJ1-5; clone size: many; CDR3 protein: CASSQGTLLSNQPQHF; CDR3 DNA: TGTGCCAGCAGCCAAGGGACACTCTTGAGCAATCAGCCCCAGCATTTT
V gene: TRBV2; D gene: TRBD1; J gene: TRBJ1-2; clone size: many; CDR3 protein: CASRDRGNYGYTF; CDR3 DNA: TGTGCCAGCCGGGACAGGGGAAACTATGGCTACACCTTC
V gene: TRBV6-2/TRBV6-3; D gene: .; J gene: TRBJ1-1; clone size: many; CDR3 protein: CASSRPARTEAFF; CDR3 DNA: TGTGCCAGCAGCCGCCCGGCAAGAACTGAAGCTTTCTTT
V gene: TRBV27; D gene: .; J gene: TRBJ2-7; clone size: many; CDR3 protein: CASSLKGPGYEQYF; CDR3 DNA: TGTGCCAGCAGTTTAAAGGGCCCCGGATACGAGCAGTACTTC
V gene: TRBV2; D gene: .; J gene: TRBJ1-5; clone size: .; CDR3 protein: CASSVGGGAQPQHF; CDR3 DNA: TGTGCCAGCAGTGTAGGGGGGGGCGCTCAGCCCCAGCATTTT
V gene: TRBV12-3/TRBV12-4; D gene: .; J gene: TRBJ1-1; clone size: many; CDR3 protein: CASSLRAPNTEAFF; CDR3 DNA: TGTGCCAGCAGTTTAAGGGCCCCCAACACTGAAGCTTTCTTT
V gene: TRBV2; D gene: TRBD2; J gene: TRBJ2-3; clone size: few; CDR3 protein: CASNLAGDTQYF; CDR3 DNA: TGTGCCAGCAATCTAGCGGGGGATACGCAGTATTTT
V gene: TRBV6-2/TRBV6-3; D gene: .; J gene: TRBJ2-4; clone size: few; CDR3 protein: CASSYSWRGLENIQYF; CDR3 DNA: TGTGCCAGCAGTTACTCGTGGCGGGGGCTGGAAAACATTCAGTACTTC
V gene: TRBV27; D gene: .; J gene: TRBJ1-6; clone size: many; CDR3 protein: CASSLGLGISPLHF; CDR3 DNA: TGTGCCAGCAGTTTAGGGCTTGGGATCTCACCCCTCCACTTT